The 24 T cell receptor beta chains below all came from one sample that was sequenced in a study of shared clonotypes between healthy human individuals. TCRdb keeps only in-frame clones here, not all; method: immunoSEQ multiplex PCR. The sample includes about 470,000 clones, 70% to 80% of them seen just once. Sequencing was performed on PBMCs. Receptor source: a woman between 35 and 50 years old in good health. Some clones in this sample may be carry-over from other donors' samples.

This rearrangement joins TRBV7-3 to TRBJ2-7, with D possibly matching TRBD2 (6 bases). Germline values: CDR1 SGHTA, CDR2 FQGTGA. The CDR3 covers 17 residues. V lost 5 bases and J lost 3, with 23 bases in between. The CDR3 reads CASSVGPMGGVGYEQYF. The CDR3 DNA reads as TGTGCCAGCAGCGTAGGCCCGATGGGGGGAGTAGGCTACGAGCAGTACTTC.

This clone occurred once. The V gene is TRBV5-4, the J gene TRBJ2-1; D is tentatively TRBD1 or TRBD2 (5 bases each). The CDR3 has 14 residues. Trimming removed 5 bases from V and 2 bases from J, with 11 bases in between. Germline V gene data show CDR1 as SGHNT and CDR2 as YYREEE (reference sequence). CDR3 protein: CASRHGTTYNEQFF. DNA for the CDR3: TGTGCCAGCAGACACGGGACCACCTACAATGAGCAGTTCTTC. The entire variable domain, with the rest obtained from reference TRBV5-4 and TRBJ2-1, is as follows: ETGVTQSPTHLIKTRGQQVTLRCSSQSGHNTVSWYQQALGQGPQFIFQYYREEENGRGNFPPRFSGLQFPNYSSELNVNALELDDSALYLCASRHGTTYNEQFFGPGTRLTVL.

The chain is built from TRBV19 and TRBJ2-3; 9 bases are shared with TRBD2. The CDR3 is made up of 16 amino acids. The ends lost 3 bases at V and 1 base at J; junction bases unmatched: 5. Germline loops: CDR1 LNHDA, CDR2 SQIVND (reference sequence). The CDR3 sequence is CASSISGRIGTDTQYF. The CDR3 DNA is TGTGCCAGTAGTATTAGCGGGAGAATTGGCACAGATACGCAGTATTTT.

This clone is a singleton in its sample. The chain uses TRBV11-2 and TRBJ2-5, with 9 bases that match TRBD2. Gene TRBJ2-7 matches the end of the DNA better, so the J call may be wrong. CDR3 length: 14 residues. Per germline, CDR1 SGHAT and CDR2 FQNNGV. DNA for the CDR3: TGTGCCAGCAGCTTTCGGCGGGAGGGACTCGAGCAGTACTTC. It codes for CASSFRREGLEQYF.

The rearrangement uses TRBV19 and TRBJ1-5, with a tentative D call TRBD1 (5 bases). The length of the CDR3 is 17 residues. Per germline, CDR1 LNHDA and CDR2 SQIVND (reference sequence). Trimming removed 3 bases at V and 4 bases at J, with 19 bases between. CDR3 sequence: CASSIGDAGIRNQPQHF. The CDR3 nucleotides are TGTGCCAGTAGTATCGGGGACGCGGGTATTAGGAATCAGCCCCAGCATTTT.

V usage is TRBV30 and J usage is TRBJ2-1; D remains ambiguous. The V gene lost 4 bases and the J gene lost 10 bases, with 11 bases spanning the gap. The germline V gene has CDR1 GTSNPN and CDR2 SVGIG (reference sequence). The length of the CDR3 is 11 residues. In nucleotides, the CDR3 is TGTGCCTGGAACCCCCTGGGGGAGCAGTTCTTC. Amino acids: CAWNPLGEQFF.

The chain couples TRBV4-3 to TRBJ2-3, with a weak D call TRBD2 (5 bases). The CDR3 loop spans 17 amino acids. V gave up 1 base and J gave up 1 base, with 15 bases separating them. Germline V CDR1 and CDR2: LGHNA, YSLEER. The CDR3 protein is CASSQAPDWIGTDTQYF. The DNA for the CDR3 is TGCGCCAGCAGCCAAGCCCCGGACTGGATTGGCACAGATACGCAGTATTTT.

This clone was seen just once. The chain joins TRBV19 to TRBJ1-1, with 7 bases aligning to TRBD1. The germline V gene has CDR1 LNHDA and CDR2 SQIVND (reference sequence). The V gene end was trimmed by 5 bases and the J gene end by 2 bases; junction bases not matched to a gene: 5. The length of the CDR3 is 14 residues. CDR3 protein: CASSETGVNTEAFF. CDR3 DNA: TGTGCCAGTAGTGAAACAGGGGTTAACACTGAAGCTTTCTTT.

The rearrangement joins TRBV5-1 to TRBJ2-7; the match to TRBD1 covers 8 bases. The V gene's germline CDR1 is SGHRS and CDR2 YFSETQ. The CDR3 sequence is 16 residues long. V gave up 0 bases and J gave up 2 bases; unmatched junction bases: 7. CDR3 residues: CASSLGWGDRTYEQYF. The CDR3 region has the DNA TGCGCCAGCAGCTTGGGATGGGGGGACAGGACCTACGAGCAGTACTTC.

The CDR3 loop reads CAISRQGGTGNTIYF. The CDR3 DNA reads as TGTGCCATCAGTCGACAGGGGGGAACTGGAAACACCATATATTTT. This chain joins TRBV10-3 and TRBJ1-3, with 9 nucleotides matching TRBD1. Trimming cost V 5 bases and J 2 bases; bases outside gene matches: 4. The length of the CDR3 is 15 residues. From germline, CDR1 is ENHRY and CDR2 SYGVKD.

V is TRBV9 and J is TRBJ2-1; the D gene is possibly TRBD2 (5 bases). There are 15 residues in the CDR3. V was clipped by 0 bases and J by 4 bases, with 11 bases between them. Germline-derived CDR1 and CDR2 are SGDLS and YYNGEE. The CDR3 DNA sequence: TGTGCCAGCAGCGTAGAGGGAGACCTTTACAATGAGCAGTTCTTC. It translates to CASSVEGDLYNEQFF.

CDR3 sequence (DNA): TGTGCCAGCAGTTTATATTCCTGGGGGGCAGGGGAAACCTACGAGCAGTACTTC. The encoded protein is CASSLYSWGAGETYEQYF. The V call is TRBV27, the J call TRBJ2-7; D might be TRBD1 or TRBD2, each matching 6 bases. Trimming removed 1 base from V and 2 bases from J, with 21 bases in between. The CDR3 spans 18 residues. Germline V gene lookup returns CDR1 MNHEY and CDR2 SMNVEV (reference sequence).

This chain uses TRBV9 with TRBJ2-7; weak D call: TRBD2 (6 bases). Germline assignment: CDR1 SGDLS and CDR2 YYNGEE. Trimming cost V 4 bases and J 0 bases, with 11 bases left between them. This CDR3 has 14 amino acids. CDR3 residues: CASSPSSVSYEQYF. CDR3 DNA sequence: TGTGCCAGCAGCCCGTCTAGCGTCTCCTACGAGCAGTACTTC.

This chain uses TRBV5-4 with TRBJ1-1; TRBD1 is a possible D gene (6 bases). CDR1 SGHNT and CDR2 YYREEE come from the germline V gene (reference sequence). The CDR3 sequence is 19 residues long. Trimming took off 6 bases at V and 0 bases at J, with 27 bases between the two ends. In DNA form, the CDR3 reads TGTGCCAGCACCTTCCGGGGTTGGTACAGGGCGGACATGAACACTGAAGCTTTCTTT. Amino acid sequence: CASTFRGWYRADMNTEAFF.

In its sample, this clone was seen a few times. The V gene is TRBV7-9, the J gene TRBJ2-1; D remains unclear. Between the trimmed V and J ends, which lost 6 bases and 6 bases, there was a span of 24 bases. This CDR3 is 17 amino acids long. Germline lookup yields CDR1 SEHNR and CDR2 FQNEAQ (reference sequence). The CDR3 bases are TGTGCCAGCAGTGGGATTAAGGGTTCCAGCTTGACCAATGAGCAGTTCTTC. Amino acids: CASSGIKGSSLTNEQFF.

The chain is built from TRBV7-3 and TRBJ2-1; D gene ambiguous. V was shortened by 5 bases and J by 4 bases, with 12 bases between the two germline ends. Germline V gene data show CDR1 as SGHTA and CDR2 as FQGTGA. CDR3 length: 14 residues. Here the CDR3 reads CASSPPGVYNEQFF. CDR3 bases: TGTGCCAGCAGCCCCCCGGGCGTTTACAATGAGCAGTTCTTC.

Here the CDR3 reads CASSLLWGHLYEQYF. The CDR3 nucleotides read TGTGCCAGCAGCCTCCTGTGGGGACACCTCTACGAGCAGTACTTC. V and J are TRBV5-6 and TRBJ2-7; a weak D match, TRBD1 (6 bases). CDR3 length: 15 residues. Germline-derived CDR1 and CDR2 are SGHDT and YYEEEE. Trimming left V 4 bases short and J 3 bases short, with 17 bases between.

This sequence joins TRBV10-1 and TRBJ2-1; D is possibly TRBD1 or TRBD2 (5 bases each). The CDR3 has 14 residues. The ends were cut back, 1 base at V and 6 bases at J, with 10 bases in the middle. The germline CDR1 and CDR2 sequences are WNHNN and SYGVQD (reference sequence). The chain's CDR3 is CASSEYGGINEQFF. DNA of the CDR3: TGCGCCAGCAGTGAGTATGGGGGAATCAATGAGCAGTTCTTC.

The table lists this clone with a count of one. The V and J genes are TRBV18 and TRBJ2-4, with 9 nucleotides matching TRBD1. Germline V gene data show CDR1 as KGHSH and CDR2 as LQKENI. Losses at the gene ends were 6 bases for V and 12 bases for J; bases not matched to a gene: 21. This CDR3 is built from 17 residues. The CDR3 reads CASSPTESSRTGVHQYF. CDR3 in DNA: TGTGCCAGCTCTCCCACGGAGTCGAGTCGGACAGGGGTCCATCAGTACTTC.

This rearrangement joins TRBV18 to TRBJ2-7; 7 bases fit TRBD2. Germline CDR1 reads KGHSH; CDR2 reads LQKENI. The junction had 9 bases not matched to a gene; V was cut back by 6 bases and J by 1 base. The CDR3 covers 15 residues. The DNA of the CDR3 is TGTGCCAGCTCCCCGGCGTCTAGCGGATCCTACGAGCAGTACTTC. This sequence encodes CASSPASSGSYEQYF.

DNA of the CDR3: TGTGCCAGCAGCTTGAGATTGGGCGGGAGGACGTACGAGCAGTACTTC. It encodes CASSLRLGGRTYEQYF. V usage is TRBV5-5 and J usage is TRBJ2-7; 8 nucleotides align to TRBD2. The V segment lost 1 base and the J segment 4 bases; nucleotides outside the gene matches: 10. The CDR3 runs to 16 residues. CDR1 and CDR2 from the germline V gene are SGHKS and YYEKEE (reference sequence).

A word on this clone: Other nucleotide sequences from this sample produce the same CDR3. The rearrangement uses TRBV2 and TRBJ1-2; D is perhaps TRBD1 (6 bases). Germline assignment: CDR1 SNHLY and CDR2 FYNNEI. The V gene lost 3 bases and the J gene lost 2 bases, with 10 bases spanning the gap. CDR3 length: 14 amino acids. As DNA, the CDR3 is TGTGCCAGCAGTGAGGAAGGGGGAAACTATGGCTACACCTTC. Protein product: CASSEEGGNYGYTF.

This clone occurred once. The chain links TRBV6-4 to TRBJ2-3, with a weak D call TRBD2 (6 bases). This CDR3 has 15 residues. The V and J ends lost 6 bases and 2 bases respectively, with 15 bases between them. Germline lookup yields CDR1 MRHNA and CDR2 SNTAGT. The CDR3 here is CASRTAGPSTDTQYF. CDR3 bases: TGTGCCAGCAGGACCGCGGGGCCATCCACAGATACGCAGTATTTT.

The chain links TRBV10-3 to TRBJ2-3, with TRBD2 identical over 8 bases. V lost 6 bases, J lost 5 bases, and 4 bases stayed unmatched. CDR1 and CDR2 (germline): ENHRY, SYGVKD. The CDR3 has 13 residues. CDR3 amino acids: CAIRSSGLDTQYF. The DNA of the CDR3 is TGTGCCATCAGATCTAGCGGGTTAGATACGCAGTATTTT.